The 25 T cell receptor beta chains below were found in one sample sequenced in a study of patients and donors after allogeneic stem cell transplantation (dated by TCRdb to about 2020). Libraries came from RT-PCR. TCRdb records NextSeq 550 as the sequencer. TCRdb took the public reads, trimmed them with fastp at Q25, ran MiXCR for clone calling and kept in-frame beta chains. Each entry is one CDR3 protein sequence, shown with its most common DNA and genes. Counted in this sample were some 200,000 distinct CDR3 sequences; around 41% of them appeared once. The ten top clones hold approximately 30% of the sample. The sequenced material came from blood, either unsorted or a sorted T cell fraction (not recorded which). All receptors derive from a human donor who was either an allogeneic HSCT recipient or a stem cell or donor lymphocyte infusion donor (not recorded which). It is not recorded whose cells these are; they may come from a transplant donor.

This sequence joins TRBV12-3 or TRBV12-4 and TRBJ2-2; D is unclear. This CDR3 has 15 residues. V was clipped by 1 base and J by 2 bases, with 8 bases between them. CDR3 in DNA: TGTGCCAGCAGTTTAGAACAAACCAACACCGGGGAGCTGTTTTTT. Translated: CASSLEQTNTGELFF.

The chain couples TRBV11-2 to TRBJ2-3; D may be TRBD1 or TRBD2 (6 bases each). In germline, CDR1 is SGHAT, CDR2 FQNNGV. CDR3 size: 15 residues. The germline V and J ends were trimmed by 0 bases and 2 bases, with 9 bases remaining between them. CDR3 region: CASSLEGGNTDTQYF. The CDR3 nucleotides are TGTGCCAGCAGCTTAGAAGGGGGGAACACAGATACGCAGTATTTT.

This rearrangement joins TRBV5-1 to TRBJ2-7, with 7 bases fitting TRBD1. V dropped 4 bases and J dropped 3; count of bases not matched to a gene: 4. Germline loops: CDR1 SGHRS, CDR2 YFSETQ. This CDR3 is 13 amino acids long. The CDR3 loop reads CASSPGQNYEQYF. The DNA for the CDR3 is TGCGCCAGCAGCCCGGGACAGAACTACGAGCAGTACTTC.

The J gene is TRBJ1-1, the V gene TRBV5-1; D gene unclear. The CDR3 is 15 amino acids. Germline lookup yields CDR1 SGHRS and CDR2 YFSETQ. The V end was cut by 0 bases, the J end by 2 bases, with 11 bases between. CDR3 residues: CASSLGPSDNTEAFF. The CDR3 DNA follows: TGCGCCAGCAGCTTGGGTCCTTCCGATAACACTGAAGCTTTCTTT.

This clonotype was counted between two and nine times. The V call is TRBV7-9, the J call TRBJ2-5; D is unresolved. Per the germline V gene, CDR1 is SEHNR and CDR2 is FQNEAQ (reference sequence). The CDR3 length is 11 residues. With 1 base removed from V and 7 bases from J, the gap between germline ends came to 4 bases. Here the CDR3 reads CASSLERTQYF. The CDR3 DNA sequence: TGTGCCAGCAGCTTAGAACGGACCCAGTACTTC.

The chain carries TRBV3-1 and TRBJ2-2; 8 nucleotides match TRBD2. This CDR3 has 16 amino acids. The trim removed 4 bases at V and 2 bases at J, leaving 6 bases unmatched. Germline CDR1 reads LGHDT; CDR2 reads YNNKEL (reference sequence). The CDR3 reads CASSPAGTSNTGELFF. The CDR3 nucleotides are TGTGCCAGCAGCCCCGCCGGGACTAGTAACACCGGGGAGCTGTTTTTT.

This chain links TRBV6-5 with TRBJ2-6, with D unclear. CDR3 length equals 16 residues. Germline values: CDR1 MNHEY, CDR2 SVGAGI. V dropped 2 bases and J dropped 1 base, with 9 bases sitting between them. The CDR3 protein is CASSYTWLSGANVLTF. CDR3 nucleotides: TGTGCCAGCAGTTACACCTGGTTATCTGGGGCCAACGTCCTGACTTTC.

The sample holds many counts of this clonotype. The rearrangement uses TRBV20-1 and TRBJ1-1, with 7 bases aligning to TRBD1. V dropped 6 bases and J dropped 1; count of bases not matched to a gene: 8. Per the germline V gene, CDR1 is DFQATT and CDR2 is SNEGSKA (reference sequence). This CDR3 spans 14 amino acids. The chain's CDR3 is CSAPKGAANTEAFF. CDR3 nucleotides: TGCAGTGCCCCCAAGGGGGCGGCGAACACTGAAGCTTTCTTT.

The rearrangement links TRBV14 to TRBJ2-5, with 10 bases aligning to TRBD2. The CDR3 covers 14 residues. Trimming cost V 3 bases and J 5 bases; bases outside gene matches: 3. From germline, CDR1 is SGHDN and CDR2 FVKESK. DNA for the CDR3: TGTGCCAGCAGCCATAGCGGGAGGAGCGAGACCCAGTACTTC. Its translation is CASSHSGRSETQYF.

The chain combines TRBV28 with TRBJ2-3; 9 nucleotides match TRBD2. J lost 4 bases, V lost 6 bases, and 11 bases had no gene match. Germline-derived CDR1 and CDR2 are MDHEN and SYDVKM. CDR3 length equals 16 residues. CDR3 sequence: CASSPRGGRAPDTQYF. The CDR3 DNA reads as TGTGCCAGCAGCCCCCGGGGCGGGAGGGCCCCAGATACGCAGTATTTT.

As DNA, the CDR3 is TGTGCCAGCAGCTCCAGACAGGGTTCCGCTGAAGCTTTCTTT. Its protein product is CASSSRQGSAEAFF. The rearrangement links TRBV7-2 to TRBJ1-1; TRBD1 matches 7 bases. The CDR3 runs 14 residues. The germline V gene encodes CDR1 SGHTA and CDR2 FQGNSA. J lost 6 bases, V lost 4 bases, and 8 bases had no gene match.

CDR3 in DNA: TGTGCCACCAGCACCGGACGGTTTGGAAACACCATATATTTT. It codes for CATSTGRFGNTIYF. The chain links TRBV15 to TRBJ1-3; unclear D gene. Trimming took off 4 bases at V and 3 bases at J, with 10 bases between the two ends. The CDR3 contains 14 residues. Germline CDR1 is LNHNV and CDR2 is YYDKDF (reference sequence).

This clonotype was recorded only once. The chain links TRBV19 to TRBJ2-1; no firm D call. V was clipped by 0 bases and J by 7 bases, with 16 bases between them. The V gene's germline CDR1 is LNHDA and CDR2 SQIVND (reference sequence). The CDR3 is made up of 16 amino acids. The CDR3: CASSIERATLTNEQFF. For the CDR3, the DNA is TGTGCCAGTAGTATAGAGAGAGCTACTTTAACGAATGAGCAGTTCTTC.

This chain uses TRBV6-6 with TRBJ1-5; the match to TRBD1 covers 7 bases. This CDR3 region has 13 residues. V dropped 5 bases and J dropped 7; count of bases not matched to a gene: 5. In germline, CDR1 is MNHNY, CDR2 SVGAGI (reference sequence). CDR3 sequence (DNA): TGTGCCAGCAGTCGAGGGGGCGGACAGCCCCAGCATTTT. This codes for CASSRGGGQPQHF.

The chain links TRBV5-1 to TRBJ2-3, with D unresolved. Germline V gene data show CDR1 as SGHRS and CDR2 as YFSETQ. V lost 5 bases and J lost 0, with 13 bases in between. The length of the CDR3 is 15 residues. The DNA of the CDR3 is TGCGCCAGCAGATTCGCGACACCCAGCACAGATACGCAGTATTTT. It encodes CASRFATPSTDTQYF. The entire variable domain, with the rest obtained from reference TRBV5-1 and TRBJ2-3, is as follows: KAGVTQTPRYLIKTRGQQVTLSCSPISGHRSVSWYQQTPGQGLQFLFEYFSETQRNKGNFPGRFSGRQFSNSRSEMNVSTLELGDSALYLCASRFATPSTDTQYFGPGTRLTVL.

In nucleotides, the CDR3 is TGTGCCAGCAGCCCTGGGGCAGGGTCTGGAAACACCATATATTTT. Its translation is CASSPGAGSGNTIYF. This chain joins TRBV7-9 and TRBJ1-3; a weak D match, TRBD1 (5 bases). Germline V CDR1 and CDR2: SEHNR, FQNEAQ (reference sequence). V was cut by 5 bases and J by 1 base, with 12 bases left in between. The CDR3 totals 15 residues.

The chain has TRBV5-1 and TRBJ2-1, with TRBD2 matching over 10 bases. V lost 3 bases to trimming and J lost 8 bases; unmatched junction nucleotides: 8. The CDR3 runs to 15 residues. The germline V gene has CDR1 SGHRS and CDR2 YFSETQ. CDR3 in DNA: TGCGCCAGCAGCTCCCTAGCGGGAGCTTCAGATGAGCAGTTCTTC. Protein: CASSSLAGASDEQFF.

The chain has TRBV29-1 and TRBJ1-2; D unresolved. With 3 bases removed from V and 4 bases from J, the gap between germline ends came to 12 bases. Germline V CDR1 and CDR2: SQVTM, ANQGSEA. This CDR3 spans 13 amino acids. CDR3 residues: CSVDETGVYGYTF. The CDR3 region has the DNA TGCAGCGTTGACGAAACTGGTGTCTATGGCTACACCTTC.

The V call is TRBV7-2, the J call TRBJ2-2; 13 positions agree with TRBD2. J was trimmed by 4 bases and V by 5 bases; bases with no gene match: 4. Germline V lookup: CDR1 SGHTA, CDR2 FQGNSA. This CDR3 is 16 amino acids long. In DNA form, the CDR3 reads TGTGCCAGCAGCCGAGGGACTAGCGGGATCACCGGGGAGCTGTTTTTT. Amino acid sequence: CASSRGTSGITGELFF.

This clonotype was found many times. This chain links TRBV5-1 with TRBJ1-1; D perhaps matches TRBD1 (5 bases). There are 14 residues in the CDR3. The germline V gene encodes CDR1 SGHRS and CDR2 YFSETQ. The V end lost 1 base, the J end lost 3 bases, and 10 bases lay between the germline ends. The CDR3 protein is CASSLTGQDTEAFF. DNA for the CDR3: TGCGCCAGCAGCTTGACAGGTCAGGACACTGAAGCTTTCTTT.

This clonotype was recorded once. This chain uses TRBV7-9 with TRBJ2-1; 8 bases line up with TRBD1. The CDR3 has 16 residues. Germline lookup yields CDR1 SEHNR and CDR2 FQNEAQ (reference sequence). Trimming took 4 bases from V and 5 from J; bases not matched to a gene: 10. For the CDR3, the DNA is TGTGCCAGCAGCTCCCCCCTGGACAGGGAGGACAATGAGCAGTTCTTC. Translation gives CASSSPLDREDNEQFF.

This clonotype appeared a few times. The gene calls are TRBV12-3 or TRBV12-4 and TRBJ2-7, with no clear D. There are 12 residues in the CDR3. V was shortened by 3 bases and J by 0 bases, with 3 bases between the two germline ends. The CDR3 region has the DNA TGTGCCAGCAGTTTCGGCTCCTACGAGCAGTACTTC. It specifies CASSFGSYEQYF.

The V gene is TRBV2, the J gene TRBJ1-2, with D possibly being TRBD1 (5 bases). The V gene lost 7 bases and the J gene lost 7 bases, with 19 bases spanning the gap. This CDR3 has 14 residues. Germline loops: CDR1 SNHLY, CDR2 FYNNEI. The CDR3 bases are TGTGCCAGCAAGGTGCAGGGTTTTGGTTCTGGCTACACCTTC. Its translation is CASKVQGFGSGYTF.

This chain connects TRBV9 to TRBJ2-1; the match to TRBD1 covers 10 bases. Unmatched junction bases numbered 4, after V lost 3 bases and J lost 4 bases. The CDR3 covers 15 residues. From germline, CDR1 is SGDLS and CDR2 YYNGEE. The CDR3 region has the DNA TGTGCCAGCAGCGAGGGGACAGGGGTATACAATGAGCAGTTCTTC. Its translation: CASSEGTGVYNEQFF.

This clonotype turned up a few times. The chain carries TRBV5-1 and TRBJ2-2, with TRBD1 as a possible D gene (7 bases). V gave up 0 bases and J gave up 4 bases, with 13 bases separating them. This CDR3 comprises 16 residues. Germline V gene lookup returns CDR1 SGHRS and CDR2 YFSETQ. The CDR3 bases are TGCGCCAGCAGCTTGGAGGGGGCCGGGGGCACCGGGGAGCTGTTTTTT. Amino acid sequence: CASSLEGAGGTGELFF.